These T cell receptor beta chains were read from a single sample in a study of cytomegalovirus exposure and HLA in healthy donors. Profiled with immunoSEQ multiplex PCR; TCRdb holds only in-frame clones, not every one. The sample records 200,000 to 300,000 clones, around 88% being singletons. Sequenced material: PBMCs. The receptors were gathered from a woman in her 30s in good health and CMV-seropositive. CDR3s include the opening cysteine and the closing phenylalanine or tryptophan. Fields, in order: CDR3 length, V gene, D gene, J gene, clone size, CDR3 DNA, CDR3 protein. D genes are given only for firm matches. Only part of the rows carry a size: once, few, many, or a class if the clone is expanded.

13,TRBV15,.,TRBJ2-5,.,TGTGCCACCACCACTAAATTTCGGGGAGCTCAGTACTTC,CATTTKFRGAQYF
16,TRBV14,TRBD2,TRBJ2-1,.,TGTGCCAGCAGCCAAGATATGGCGGGAGGGAACAATGAGCAGTTCTTC,CASSQDMAGGNNEQFF
15,TRBV29-1,.,TRBJ1-2,.,TGCAGCGCTGAGGCCGCAGTTCAGATGAACTATGGCTACACCTTC,CSAEAAVQMNYGYTF
15,TRBV19,.,TRBJ2-7,.,TGTGCCAGTAGTGATCCGGGTCGGGGTGGAAACGAGCAGTACTTC,CASSDPGRGGNEQYF
15,TRBV4-1,TRBD2,TRBJ2-2,.,TGCGCCAGCAGAGACGGGGACTACCTCTCCGGGGAGCTGTTTTTT,CASRDGDYLSGELFF
15,TRBV5-6,TRBD1,TRBJ2-2,.,TGTGCCAGCAGCGGGGGGACAGGGGTAACCGGGGAGCTGTTTTTT,CASSGGTGVTGELFF
16,TRBV13,TRBD2,TRBJ2-3,.,TGTGCCAGCAGCCCCCCCGCGGCGGGAGTCACAGATACGCAGTATTTT,CASSPPAAGVTDTQYF
14,TRBV7-2,.,TRBJ1-2,.,TGTGCCAGCAGCTTAACAAGGACACACTATGGCTACACCTTC,CASSLTRTHYGYTF
15,TRBV5-1,.,TRBJ1-5,.,TGCGCCAGCAGCACAACCCCGGGGGGAAATCAGCCCCAGCATTTT,CASSTTPGGNQPQHF
15,TRBV9,TRBD2,TRBJ2-7,.,TGTGCCAGCAGCGTCTTAGCGGGTAGCTCCTACGAGCAGTACTTC,CASSVLAGSSYEQYF
15,TRBV6-6,.,TRBJ2-2,.,TGTGCCAGCTTAAGCAAGGGACAATTAACCGGGGAGCTGTTTTTT,CASLSKGQLTGELFF
14,TRBV6-1,TRBD1,TRBJ2-7,few,TGTGCCAGCAGTGCCCTTAGGACAGGGCCCGAGCAGTACTTC,CASSALRTGPEQYF
16,TRBV12-5,.,TRBJ2-3,.,TGTGCTAGTGGTTTGGAAGGGAGGTGGTGCACAGATACGCAGTATTTT,CASGLEGRWCTDTQYF
14,TRBV19,TRBD1,TRBJ1-1,few,TGTGCCAGTAGAGTCGACAGGGCGGGGACTGAAGCTTTCTTT,CASRVDRAGTEAFF
15,TRBV7-8,.,TRBJ2-5,.,TGTGCCAGCAGCTTAGTAGGACACGGAATGGAGACCCAGTACTTC,CASSLVGHGMETQYF
14,TRBV11-3,.,TRBJ2-1,once,TGTGCCAGCAGCCCCCGGGGCTCCTACAATGAGCAGTTCTTC,CASSPRGSYNEQFF
13,TRBV6-6,.,TRBJ1-5,.,TGTGCCAGCAGTAGTGACAGGAATCAGCCCCAGCATTTT,CASSSDRNQPQHF
17,TRBV14,.,TRBJ2-1,once,TGTGCCAGCAGCCAAGAATACAGCCGGGACAACTACAATGAGCAGTTCTTC,CASSQEYSRDNYNEQFF
12,TRBV29-1,.,TRBJ2-7,.,TGCAGCGTTGGACCAGGTACCTACGAGCAGTACTTC,CSVGPGTYEQYF
11,TRBV20-1,TRBD1,TRBJ2-5,.,TGCAGTGAGGGGACAGAAGAGACCCAGTACTTC,CSEGTEETQYF
14,TRBV30,.,TRBJ1-3,once,TGTGCCTGGAGTGTTAAAATCTCTGGAAACACCATATATTTT,CAWSVKISGNTIYF